The entry below describes one TCR beta chain. Its target is not known. As the sequencing template, cDNA was produced by extracting RNA and reverse transcribing it. The assay was immunoSEQ multiplex PCR, and TCRdb's table has in-frame clones only and misses some. The data hold about 180,000 clones, with less than 70% observed a single time. The source of the sample is a study of CD8+ T cells in alopecia areata. About the study: Each of the treated patients was given oral tofacitinib, 5 to 10 mg twice daily, for moderate-to-severe alopecia areata. Study outcomes and limitations: In lesional scalp, particularly from alopecia totalis/universalis, clonality was higher than in normal scalp. Persistence in scalp and blood during tofacitinib was observed for many expanded lesional clones. Tofacitinib significantly decreased scalp clonality and expanded CD8+ clones among top 100.

This CDR3 contains 12 residues. V was trimmed by 4 bases and J by 7 bases, leaving 13 bases between them. CDR1 SQVTM and CDR2 ANQGSEA come from the germline V gene. Indicated treatment: oral pan-JAK inhibitor, 5-10 mg twice daily. The source was CD8+ T cells sorted from blood, collected at week 24, from a patient treated with tofacitinib. V gene TRBV29-1 combines with J gene TRBJ1-2, with D unclear. This clonotype was sampled from a human donor with alopecia areata. CDR3 protein: CSVVALGGGYTF. In DNA form, the CDR3 reads TGCAGCGTTGTTGCGCTTGGAGGTGGCTACACCTTC. The whole variable domain, remainder taken from reference TRBV29-1 and TRBJ1-2, is SAVISQKPSRDICQRGTSLTIQCQVDSQVTMMFWYRQQPGQSLTLIATANQGSEATYESGFVIDKFPISRPNLTFSTLTVSNMSPEDSSIYLCSVVALGGGYTFGSGTRLTVV.